This passage covers 32 T cell receptor beta chains from one sample sequenced in a study of T cells in Graves' hyperthyroidism and ophthalmopathy. The TCR beta CDR3 regions underwent amplification using RNA transcripts as the source. When the TCR CDR3 underwent first-round RT-PCR, the HTBI primer set was used. TCRdb recomputed calls from the multiplex PCR reads with MiXCR, one row per CDR3 protein. The data show some 600,000 distinct CDR3 sequences, around 42% seen once. The sample was peripheral blood or thyroid tissue (not recorded which). These TCRs come from a woman under 30 with Graves' hyperthyroidism.

A few counts support this clonotype. The rearrangement uses TRBV7-9 and TRBJ1-1; 11 bases match TRBD1. Germline values: CDR1 SEHNR, CDR2 FQNEAQ (reference sequence). With 4 bases clipped from V and 5 bases from J, the junction kept 3 bases outside the gene matches. The CDR3 runs to 14 residues. The CDR3 loop reads CASSWGQGGTEAFF. CDR3 nucleotides: TGTGCCAGCAGCTGGGGACAGGGGGGAACTGAAGCTTTCTTT. Looking up the rest from reference TRBV7-9 and TRBJ1-1 gives the full variable domain: DTGVSQNPRHKITKRGQNVTFRCDPISEHNRLYWYRQTLGQGPEFLTYFQNEAQLEKSRLLSDRFSAERPKGSFSTLEIQRTEQGDSAMYLCASSWGQGGTEAFFGQGTRLTVV.

The chain couples TRBV6-1 to TRBJ1-2, with TRBD1 matching 9 bases. J lost 7 bases, V lost 7 bases, and 10 bases had no gene match. Germline V CDR1 and CDR2: MNHNS, SASEGT. The CDR3 totals 14 residues. CDR3 residues: CASNPIQGAGGYTF. The CDR3 nucleotides read TGTGCCAGCAATCCGATACAGGGGGCCGGTGGCTACACCTTC.

The CDR3 DNA sequence: TGCAGTGCTAGACCAGATCCTGGGGCCAACGTCCTGACTTTC. Protein product: CSARPDPGANVLTF. The chain employs TRBV20-1 and TRBJ2-6; D call uncertain. From germline, CDR1 is DFQATT and CDR2 SNEGSKA (reference sequence). Between the trimmed V and J ends, which lost 2 bases and 2 bases, there was a span of 7 bases. This CDR3 is 14 amino acids long.

V usage is TRBV24-1 and J usage is TRBJ1-2; 7 nucleotides align to TRBD1. This CDR3 contains 17 residues. Germline CDR1 reads KGHDR; CDR2 reads SFDVKD. The ends lost 4 bases at V and 5 bases at J; junction bases unmatched: 15. DNA of the CDR3: TGTGCCACCAGTGACCCCGGACAGGTGGTCTTCGGTTATGGCTACACCTTC. Translation gives CATSDPGQVVFGYGYTF.

This clonotype showed up many times. The gene calls are TRBV15 and TRBJ2-5, with D possibly matching TRBD1 (6 bases). Trimming stripped 5 bases from V and 6 bases from J, with 16 bases between. Germline V gives CDR1 LNHNV, CDR2 YYDKDF (reference sequence). The CDR3 totals 14 residues. The CDR3 bases are TGTGCCACCAGCGGAGGACAGTTTCAAAAGACCCAGTACTTC. Translation gives CATSGGQFQKTQYF.

This clonotype has only a few counts. The CDR3 DNA sequence: TGCGCCAGCAGCCAAGTATTAGGGAGCGGCTACACCTTC. The encoded protein is CASSQVLGSGYTF. This rearrangement joins TRBV4-3 to TRBJ1-2; D is unresolved. The CDR3 is 13 residues long. The germline CDR1 and CDR2 sequences are LGHNA and YSLEER. V lost 1 base to trimming and J lost 8 bases, with 11 bases between them.

In its sample, this clonotype was seen many times. The chain links TRBV9 to TRBJ1-4; TRBD1 aligns across 8 bases. CDR1 is SGDLS and CDR2 is YYNGEE in the germline V gene. This CDR3 has 15 amino acids. The V gene end was trimmed by 0 bases and the J gene end by 7 bases; junction bases not matched to a gene: 5. Here the CDR3 reads CASSVVTGGSEKLFF. CDR3 bases: TGTGCCAGCAGCGTAGTTACAGGGGGGAGTGAAAAACTGTTTTTT.

This clonotype has ten or more counts. V and J are TRBV29-1 and TRBJ2-6; D remains unclear. The CDR3 contains 16 residues. V gave up 0 bases and J gave up 0 bases, with 9 bases separating them. The germline gives CDR1 SQVTM, CDR2 ANQGSEA. The CDR3 DNA sequence: TGCAGCGTTGAAGATCGGCTGCTCTCTGGGGCCAACGTCCTGACTTTC. It translates to CSVEDRLLSGANVLTF. The variable domain in full, completed from reference TRBV29-1 and TRBJ2-6, reads SAVISQKPSRDICQRGTSLTIQCQVDSQVTMMFWYRQQPGQSLTLIATANQGSEATYESGFVIDKFPISRPNLTFSTLTVSNMSPEDSSIYLCSVEDRLLSGANVLTFGAGSRLTVL.

J is TRBJ2-7 and V is TRBV20-1, with a tentative D call TRBD1 (6 bases). The V gene lost 3 bases and the J gene lost 2 bases, with 14 bases spanning the gap. Germline CDR1 DFQATT, CDR2 SNEGSKA (reference sequence). The length of the CDR3 is 14 residues. The CDR3 loop reads CSASRQAPTYEQYF. CDR3 coding DNA: TGCAGTGCTAGCCGACAGGCCCCGACCTACGAGCAGTACTTC.

This clonotype has ten or more counts. The chain recombines TRBV24-1 with TRBJ1-4; D may be TRBD1 (6 bases). Germline V gene lookup returns CDR1 KGHDR and CDR2 SFDVKD. V lost 3 bases and J lost 3, with 10 bases in between. The CDR3 has 15 residues. CDR3 nucleotide sequence: TGTGCCACCAGTGATGCGGGGGCACCTAATGAAAAACTGTTTTTT. This translates into CATSDAGAPNEKLFF.

The rearrangement uses TRBV10-3 and TRBJ1-6; D perhaps matches TRBD1 (5 bases). Looked up from germline, CDR1 is ENHRY and CDR2 is SYGVKD. The V end was cut by 6 bases, the J end by 9 bases, with 12 bases between. The CDR3 sequence is 13 residues long. For the CDR3, the DNA is TGTGCCATCAGCGGGACGGAATCTTCACCCCTCCACTTT. Protein sequence: CAISGTESSPLHF.

There are a few counts of this clonotype. J is TRBJ1-1 and V is TRBV6-6; D unclear. V shed 10 bases and J shed 0 bases, with 12 bases lying between them. The length of the CDR3 is 13 residues. Germline V gene data show CDR1 as MNHNY and CDR2 as SVGAGI (reference sequence). As DNA, the CDR3 is TGTGCCATCCGCGACACCCTGAACACTGAAGCTTTCTTT. Translated, it gives CAIRDTLNTEAFF.

The J gene is TRBJ2-5, the V gene TRBV15; no clear D. The V end lost 3 bases, the J end lost 5 bases, and 13 bases lay between the germline ends. The CDR3 spans 14 residues. Germline V CDR1 and CDR2: LNHNV, YYDKDF (reference sequence). The CDR3 nucleotides are TGTGCCACCAGCAGTGATTGGGGTAGGGAGACCCAGTACTTC. Protein product: CATSSDWGRETQYF. The full variable domain, rest sourced from reference TRBV15 and TRBJ2-5, is DAMVIQNPRYQVTQFGKPVTLSCSQTLNHNVMYWYQQKSSQAPKLLFHYYDKDFNNEADTPDNFQSRRPNTSFCFLDIRSPGLGDTAMYLCATSSDWGRETQYFGPGTRLLVL.

The chain couples TRBV20-1 to TRBJ2-7, with 9 bases matching TRBD2. V was clipped by 6 bases and J by 3 bases; unmatched bases: 9. The CDR3 spans 14 residues. CDR1 and CDR2 from the germline V gene are DFQATT and SNEGSKA (reference sequence). CDR3 sequence reads: CSAGRLAELYEQYF. For the CDR3, the DNA is TGCAGTGCCGGGCGACTAGCGGAACTCTACGAGCAGTACTTC.

The gene calls are TRBV25-1 and TRBJ1-1; no definite D call. This CDR3 is 15 amino acids long. V dropped 4 bases and J dropped 5 bases, with 17 bases sitting between them. Germline V gene data show CDR1 as MGHDK and CDR2 as SYGVNS. CDR3 residues: CASSAYKELRTEAFF. The CDR3 nucleotides are TGTGCCAGCAGTGCATACAAAGAACTTAGGACTGAAGCTTTCTTT.

The chain couples TRBV15 to TRBJ1-1, with D possibly TRBD1 on 5 matching bases. The CDR3 loop spans 14 amino acids. V dropped 1 base and J dropped 6 bases, with 12 bases sitting between them. Germline V gene lookup returns CDR1 LNHNV and CDR2 YYDKDF (reference sequence). The CDR3 bases are TGTGCCACCAGCAGAGCCCCGGGGGTTGCTGAAGCTTTCTTT. Its protein is CATSRAPGVAEAFF.

The V gene is TRBV11-2, the J gene TRBJ2-7, with TRBD1 as a possible D gene (6 bases). Trimming pared 6 bases from V and 3 bases from J, leaving 12 bases between. This CDR3 comprises 13 residues. Germline V gene sequence: CDR1 SGHAT, CDR2 FQNNGV. In DNA, the CDR3 is TGTGCCAGCAGAAACAGGGCGAGCTACGAGCAGTACTTC. Its translation is CASRNRASYEQYF.

A remark on this clonotype: Its ends do not fully match the called genes, so a read error is possible. The chain employs TRBV7-8 and TRBJ1-1, with D hard to call. The CDR3 has 14 residues. The germline CDR1 and CDR2 sequences are SGHVS and FQNEAQ. The CDR3 DNA sequence: TGCGCCAGCAGCCACTACATCGGCAACTCTGAAGCTTTCTTT. Residues: CASSHYIGNSEAFF. Using reference TRBV7-8 and TRBJ1-1 for the parts outside the CDR3, the full variable domain is GAGVSQSPRYKVAKRGQDVALRCDPISGHVSLFWYQQALGQGPEFLTYFQNEAQLDKSGLPSDRFFAERPEGSVSTLKIQRTQQEDSAVYLCASSHYIGNSEAFFGQGTRLTVV.

V usage is TRBV10-3 and J usage is TRBJ1-5; D is unclear. From germline, CDR1 is ENHRY and CDR2 SYGVKD. The CDR3 is 13 amino acids. Trimming took 5 bases from V and 3 from J, leaving 8 bases between them. The CDR3 spells CAISSGPNQPQHF. The CDR3 DNA follows: TGTGCCATCAGTTCGGGTCCCAATCAGCCCCAGCATTTT.

The chain couples TRBV7-9 to TRBJ1-3; possible D gene TRBD1, 5 bases. The CDR3 consists of 17 residues. Per the germline V gene, CDR1 is SEHNR and CDR2 is FQNEAQ (reference sequence). Trimming removed 5 bases from V and 0 bases from J, with 17 bases in between. The CDR3 DNA sequence: TGTGCCAGCAGCAGGCAAAGGGGTGGCGTCTCTGGAAACACCATATATTTT. Its protein is CASSRQRGGVSGNTIYF. Full variable domain (remainder filled in from reference TRBV7-9 and TRBJ1-3): DTGVSQNPRHKITKRGQNVTFRCDPISEHNRLYWYRQTLGQGPEFLTYFQNEAQLEKSRLLSDRFSAERPKGSFSTLEIQRTEQGDSAMYLCASSRQRGGVSGNTIYFGEGSWLTVV.

The table lists this clonotype with a few counts. The CDR3 nucleotides are TGTGCCAGCAGCTTGGGTTTGTTGGGGGCTGGTCAGCCCCAGCATTTT. Its protein product is CASSLGLLGAGQPQHF. The chain combines TRBV7-2 with TRBJ1-5, with a weak D call TRBD1 (6 bases). The CDR3 has 16 amino acids. Trimming removed 3 bases from V and 6 bases from J, with 18 bases in between. The germline V gene has CDR1 SGHTA and CDR2 FQGNSA.

This clonotype appeared a single time. A single base separates this from a much larger clone, so it may be a read error. This chain joins TRBV7-9 and TRBJ1-5; possibly TRBD1 for D (5 bases). Germline V gene sequence: CDR1 SEHNR, CDR2 FQNEAQ (reference sequence). The CDR3 has 15 amino acids. The CDR3 DNA sequence: TGTGCCAACAGCTCTGACAGCTACGGCAATCAGCCCCAGCATTTT. As protein: CANSSDSYGNQPQHF. The full variable domain, its missing parts supplied by reference TRBV7-9 and TRBJ1-5, is DTGVSQNPRHKITKRGQNVTFRCDPISEHNRLYWYRQTLGQGPEFLTYFQNEAQLEKSRLLSDRFSAERPKGSFSTLEIQRTEQGDSAMYLCANSSDSYGNQPQHFGDGTRLSIL.

This clonotype was found a few times. V gene TRBV2 combines with J gene TRBJ2-2, with 8 bases fitting TRBD1. The germline CDR1 and CDR2 sequences are SNHLY and FYNNEI. The CDR3 has 14 amino acids. V trimming: 7 bases; J trimming: 3 bases; junction bases outside the gene matches: 4. CDR3 sequence reads: CASNDRGDTGELFF. Here the CDR3 DNA reads TGTGCCAGCAACGACAGGGGAGACACCGGGGAGCTGTTTTTT.

The chain has TRBV29-1 and TRBJ1-2, with 9 bases identical to TRBD1. With 8 bases clipped from V and 5 bases from J, the junction kept 9 bases outside the gene matches. The CDR3 is 13 residues long. The germline V gene has CDR1 SQVTM and CDR2 ANQGSEA. The CDR3 spells CSTLSGTGYGYTF. In DNA, the CDR3 is TGCAGCACCTTATCGGGGACAGGGTATGGCTACACCTTC.

The table lists this clonotype with a few counts. This chain uses TRBV7-9 with TRBJ2-5; perhaps TRBD2 as D (7 bases). The CDR3 covers 15 residues. Trimming removed 6 bases at V and 4 bases at J, with 18 bases between. The germline V gene encodes CDR1 SEHNR and CDR2 FQNEAQ (reference sequence). CDR3 bases: TGTGCCAGCAGGGTATTCCCGGGGGGCGCAGAGACCCAGTACTTC. It encodes CASRVFPGGAETQYF.

The V gene is TRBV7-2, the J gene TRBJ2-7; D possibly matches TRBD1 or TRBD2 (5 bases each). The CDR3 runs to 15 residues. CDR1 SGHTA and CDR2 FQGNSA come from the germline V gene. V was shortened by 1 base and J by 2 bases, with 12 bases between the two germline ends. The CDR3 nucleotides read TGTGCCAGCAGCTTAGGAGGGGTCCTTCCCTACGAGCAGTACTTC. It codes for CASSLGGVLPYEQYF. The full variable domain, in which reference TRBV7-2 and TRBJ2-7 provide the parts outside the CDR3, is GAGVSQSPSNKVTEKGKDVELRCDPISGHTALYWYRQSLGQGLEFLIYFQGNSAPDKSGLPSDRFSAERTGGSVSTLTIQRTQQEDSAVYLCASSLGGVLPYEQYFGPGTRLTVT.

This clonotype was detected ten times or more. The rearrangement uses TRBV2 and TRBJ1-4; tentative D call: TRBD1 (6 bases). The CDR3 is 13 amino acids. The germline CDR1 and CDR2 sequences are SNHLY and FYNNEI. With 0 bases removed from V and 7 bases from J, the gap between germline ends came to 6 bases. The CDR3 sequence: CASSEARGEKLFF. In DNA form, the CDR3 reads TGTGCCAGCAGTGAAGCCAGGGGTGAAAAACTGTTTTTT.

This clonotype was counted a few times. This chain links TRBV7-2 with TRBJ2-7; 9 nucleotides match TRBD1. The germline CDR1 and CDR2 sequences are SGHTA and FQGNSA. The V gene end was trimmed by 5 bases and the J gene end by 5 bases; junction bases not matched to a gene: 7. This CDR3 has 14 residues. CDR3 loop: CASSPRDREDEQYF. DNA for the CDR3: TGTGCCAGCAGCCCCCGGGACAGGGAGGACGAGCAGTACTTC. The whole variable domain, filled in from reference TRBV7-2 and TRBJ2-7, reads GAGVSQSPSNKVTEKGKDVELRCDPISGHTALYWYRQSLGQGLEFLIYFQGNSAPDKSGLPSDRFSAERTGGSVSTLTIQRTQQEDSAVYLCASSPRDREDEQYFGPGTRLTVT.

This clonotype was detected ten times or more. This chain connects TRBV7-9 to TRBJ1-3; no firm D call. This CDR3 is 12 amino acids long. V lost 4 bases to trimming and J lost 5 bases, with 6 bases between them. The V gene's germline CDR1 is SEHNR and CDR2 FQNEAQ (reference sequence). CDR3 bases: TGTGCCAGCAGCTACGACAGAAACACCATATATTTT. This sequence encodes CASSYDRNTIYF.

This sequence joins TRBV7-6 and TRBJ2-5; possible D gene TRBD1, 5 bases. CDR3 length: 16 amino acids. CDR1 is SGHVS and CDR2 is FNYEAQ in the germline V gene. The V and J ends lost 6 bases and 4 bases respectively, with 21 bases between them. CDR3 residues: CASRLQAPRGPETQYF. The CDR3 coding sequence is TGTGCCAGCAGGCTACAGGCCCCTCGCGGACCAGAGACCCAGTACTTC.

The chain uses TRBV20-1 and TRBJ1-1, with D unresolved. Trimming shortened V by 2 bases and J by 5 bases, and 9 bases separated the two germline ends. Germline CDR1 reads DFQATT; CDR2 reads SNEGSKA (reference sequence). The CDR3 runs to 12 residues. CDR3 nucleotide sequence: TGCAGTGCTAGATCGGGTAGGACTGAAGCTTTCTTT. Translated: CSARSGRTEAFF.

The CDR3 region is CASSPRSWGTQETQYF. The CDR3 bases are TGTGCCAGTAGTCCTCGCTCGTGGGGGACACAAGAGACCCAGTACTTC. The chain is built from TRBV19 and TRBJ2-5; TRBD1 might be the D (6 bases). Germline values: CDR1 LNHDA, CDR2 SQIVND (reference sequence). This CDR3 has 16 residues. The V and J ends lost 5 bases and 2 bases respectively, with 18 bases between them. Drawing the rest from reference TRBV19 and TRBJ2-5, the complete variable domain is DGGITQSPKYLFRKEGQNVTLSCEQNLNHDAMYWYRQDPGQGLRLIYYSQIVNDFQKGDIAEGYSVSREKKESFPLTVTSAQKNPTAFYLCASSPRSWGTQETQYFGPGTRLLVL.